These T cell receptor beta chains were read from a single sample in a study of liver allograft versus peripheral blood T cells. TCRdb re-derived calls from the reads in MiXCR, one entry per CDR3 protein. In the table there are about 5,600 distinct CDR3 sequences, approximately 14% of which are singletons. Source of these receptors: a human patient who had a liver transplant. Some T cells may be graft donor cells. The conserved cysteine and the conserved F or W are not part of the CDR3 here. D genes are given only for firm matches.

d_gene: -
v_gene: TRBV6-1
j_gene: TRBJ1-5
CDR3aa: ASHETMSRGDQPQH

d_gene: -
v_gene: TRBV14
j_gene: TRBJ1-2
CDR3aa: ASSQDWLSGYT

d_gene: -
v_gene: TRBV3-1
j_gene: TRBJ1-1
CDR3aa: ASSPAGTQNTEAF

d_gene: -
v_gene: TRBV20-1
j_gene: TRBJ2-7
CDR3aa: SSRDITPI

d_gene: -
v_gene: TRBV20-1
j_gene: TRBJ2-7
CDR3aa: SARDPRTRLDEQY

d_gene: TRBD1
v_gene: TRBV28
j_gene: TRBJ1-2
CDR3aa: ASSSGGDRAKMNYGYT

d_gene: -
v_gene: TRBV19
j_gene: TRBJ1-1
CDR3aa: ASNAARRETEAF

d_gene: TRBD1
v_gene: TRBV6-1
j_gene: TRBJ2-3
CDR3aa: ASSLGTGTTDTQY

d_gene: -
v_gene: TRBV7-2
j_gene: TRBJ1-1
CDR3aa: ASSLVRGSTEAF

d_gene: TRBD1
v_gene: TRBV20-1
j_gene: TRBJ1-1
CDR3aa: SASKTGSAAF

d_gene: TRBD1
v_gene: TRBV30
j_gene: TRBJ1-1
CDR3aa: AWSAGPTGVNTEAF

d_gene: TRBD2
v_gene: TRBV9
j_gene: TRBJ2-6
CDR3aa: ASSEGAGAGANVLT

d_gene: -
v_gene: TRBV20-1
j_gene: TRBJ2-7
CDR3aa: SARVQADYEQY